The 20 T cell receptor beta chains reported below all come from one sample, sequenced in a study of vaccination and CD4 T cells after COVID-19. Treatment defined: roughly 10-day PBMC culture with coronavirus spike peptide pools or control peptides (ViraFEST assay). The antigens for these receptors are not known. Once obtained from cultured CD4+ T cells, the DNA was sequenced using the Oncomine TCR Beta short-read assay. MiXCR, run by TCRdb on the PCR reads, gives a single entry per CDR3 protein. This sample has about 19,000 distinct CDR3 sequences, with around 55% found just once. Specimen: CD4+ T cells from blood, cultured in vitro. These receptors all come from a human donor who had recovered from COVID-19.

This rearrangement joins TRBV5-4 to TRBJ1-2; D possibly corresponds to TRBD1 (6 bases). The CDR3 consists of 14 residues. Trimming left V 0 bases short and J 2 bases short, with 8 bases between. Germline-derived CDR1 and CDR2 are SGHNT and YYREEE (reference sequence). The CDR3 DNA sequence: TGTGCCAGCAGCTTGGAAACAGGGAACTATGGCTACACCTTC. As protein: CASSLETGNYGYTF.

As DNA, the CDR3 is TGTGCCAGCAGGCTGAGGGCCAGGGACACTGAAGCTTTCTTT. Its translation is CASRLRARDTEAFF. The J gene is TRBJ1-1, the V gene TRBV6-4; possible D gene TRBD1, 5 bases. The CDR3 sequence is 14 residues long. Germline V gene lookup returns CDR1 MRHNA and CDR2 SNTAGT. V lost 6 bases to trimming and J lost 3 bases, with 14 bases between them.

This chain joins TRBV7-8 and TRBJ1-1, with D perhaps matching TRBD1 (5 bases). Trimming left V 6 bases short and J 4 bases short, with 12 bases between. The CDR3 consists of 13 residues. Germline lookup yields CDR1 SGHVS and CDR2 FQNEAQ. CDR3 coding DNA: TGTGCCAGCAGTCGAGTTGGGGGCACTGAAGCTTTCTTT. As protein: CASSRVGGTEAFF.

This clonotype showed up just a few times. J is TRBJ2-5 and V is TRBV30; 7 bases fit TRBD2. In germline, CDR1 is GTSNPN, CDR2 SVGIG (reference sequence). This CDR3 contains 13 residues. After removal of 2 bases from V and 5 bases from J, the junction contained 5 bases not matched to a gene. In DNA, the CDR3 is TGTGCCTGGAGTACTAGCGTAGGGGAGACCCAGTACTTC. Translating gives CAWSTSVGETQYF.

The chain links TRBV20-1 to TRBJ1-2; 7 bases map to TRBD1. The CDR3 contains 14 residues. J lost 6 bases, V lost 5 bases, and 12 bases had no gene match. Germline CDR1 and CDR2: DFQATT and SNEGSKA (reference sequence). Written as DNA, the CDR3 is TGCAGTGCTTCCCCGGGACAGCTGTTAAATGGCTACACCTTC. Protein product: CSASPGQLLNGYTF.

CDR3 residues: CAWSPDYRDGNQPQHF. CDR3 nucleotides: TGTGCCTGGAGCCCCGACTACAGGGATGGCAATCAGCCCCAGCATTTT. The chain is built from TRBV30 and TRBJ1-5; maybe TRBD1 (6 bases). The CDR3 runs 16 residues. From germline, CDR1 is GTSNPN and CDR2 SVGIG (reference sequence). Trimming left V 3 bases short and J 2 bases short, with 17 bases between.

The V gene is TRBV6-2 or TRBV6-3, the J gene TRBJ2-5; 13 bases align to TRBD2. Per germline, CDR1 MNHEY and CDR2 SVGEGT. Germline trimming cut 6 bases from V and 9 bases from J; bases unmatched to any gene: 16. The CDR3 has 17 amino acids. Here the CDR3 DNA reads TGTGCCAGCAGGTTGGGACTAGCGGGACCTCCTAGGGGGGCCCAGTACTTC. This codes for CASRLGLAGPPRGAQYF.

This clonotype was seen only a few times. The genes are TRBV27 and TRBJ1-1; 7 bases map to TRBD1. This CDR3 spans 13 amino acids. The junction had 6 bases not matched to a gene; V was cut back by 4 bases and J by 7 bases. CDR1 and CDR2 from the germline V gene are MNHEY and SMNVEV (reference sequence). CDR3 loop: CASSSHRGGEAFF. CDR3 coding DNA: TGTGCCAGCAGTTCCCACAGGGGAGGTGAAGCTTTCTTT.

J is TRBJ2-2 and V is TRBV29-1, with 10 bases fitting TRBD2. This CDR3 comprises 14 residues. CDR1 and CDR2 from the germline V gene are SQVTM and ANQGSEA. V trimming: 7 bases; J trimming: 7 bases; junction bases outside the gene matches: 9. CDR3 nucleotides: TGCAGCGCCTCTAGCGGGAGTGGGAGCGGGGAGCTGTTTTTT. Translation gives CSASSGSGSGELFF.

This rearrangement joins TRBV4-1 to TRBJ1-5, with D uncertain. Germline CDR1 MGHRA, CDR2 YSYEKL. V dropped 2 bases and J dropped 7 bases, with 18 bases sitting between them. The CDR3 has 16 amino acids. DNA for the CDR3: TGCGCCAGCAGCCAAATCCCGGGGTTGGGAATCCAGCCCCAGCATTTT. Its translation is CASSQIPGLGIQPQHF.

The V gene is TRBV12-3 or TRBV12-4, the J gene TRBJ2-2; D may be TRBD1 (6 bases). Trimming shortened V by 4 bases and J by 6 bases, and 15 bases separated the two germline ends. CDR3 length equals 15 residues. The CDR3: CASSSYTQGPGELFF. CDR3 DNA: TGTGCCAGCAGTTCATACACACAGGGACCCGGGGAGCTGTTTTTT.

This clonotype has just one count. The V call is TRBV20-1, the J call TRBJ2-7; D is ambiguous. The CDR3 covers 13 residues. Germline V gene lookup returns CDR1 DFQATT and CDR2 SNEGSKA (reference sequence). Trimming removed 3 bases at V and 3 bases at J, with 12 bases between. This CDR3 is CSASAELFYEQYF. CDR3 DNA sequence: TGCAGTGCTAGCGCAGAACTATTCTACGAGCAGTACTTC.

The CDR3 is CASSLEVVVRATEAFF. CDR3 in DNA: TGTGCCAGCAGCTTAGAGGTGGTTGTCAGGGCCACTGAAGCTTTCTTT. The J gene is TRBJ1-1, the V gene TRBV7-9; TRBD1 is a possible D gene (5 bases). CDR1 is SEHNR, CDR2 FQNEAQ, per germline (reference sequence). Trimming took 1 base from V and 4 from J, leaving 16 bases between them. The CDR3 covers 16 residues.

Only a few counts were recorded for this clonotype. The V call is TRBV6-1, the J call TRBJ1-6; 7 nucleotides agree with TRBD1. V trimming: 6 bases; J trimming: 7 bases; junction bases outside the gene matches: 6. The CDR3 contains 14 residues. Looked up from germline, CDR1 is MNHNS and CDR2 is SASEGT. DNA for the CDR3: TGTGCCAGCAGGATTTGGGACAGAAATTCACCCCTCCACTTT. Protein: CASRIWDRNSPLHF.

The chain has TRBV7-2 and TRBJ1-2; D remains ambiguous. Germline CDR1 SGHTA, CDR2 FQGNSA. V was trimmed by 5 bases and J by 7 bases, leaving 11 bases between them. The CDR3 has 12 residues. CDR3 region: CASSRYVGGYTF. CDR3 sequence (DNA): TGTGCCAGCAGCCGCTACGTTGGTGGCTACACCTTC.

This rearrangement joins TRBV19 to TRBJ1-2, with 7 nucleotides matching TRBD1. V trimming: 4 bases; J trimming: 3 bases; junction bases outside the gene matches: 5. The CDR3 length is 14 residues. Germline CDR1 reads LNHDA; CDR2 reads SQIVND (reference sequence). DNA for the CDR3: TGTGCCAGTAGTAATCAGGGGGAAGACTATGGCTACACCTTC. Amino acid sequence: CASSNQGEDYGYTF.

V gene TRBV27 combines with J gene TRBJ2-3, with 16 nucleotides matching TRBD2. The V gene's germline CDR1 is MNHEY and CDR2 SMNVEV (reference sequence). Germline trimming cut 10 bases from V and 1 base from J; bases unmatched to any gene: 5. This CDR3 region has 16 residues. The CDR3 protein is CATGTSGRGGTDTQYF. The CDR3, as DNA: TGTGCCACCGGGACTAGCGGGAGGGGAGGCACAGATACGCAGTATTTT.

This clonotype was observed a handful of times. The genes are TRBV5-8 and TRBJ1-1; perhaps TRBD1 as D (5 bases). With 4 bases removed from V and 0 bases from J, the gap between germline ends came to 10 bases. In germline, CDR1 is SGHTS, CDR2 YDEGEE. The CDR3 spans 14 residues. CDR3 region: CASSPQVLNTEAFF. The DNA of the CDR3 is TGTGCCAGCAGCCCACAGGTCCTGAACACTGAAGCTTTCTTT.

The CDR3 nucleotides are TGCAGTGCGGGGGGGGGTGGTCAGCCCCAGCATTTT. This codes for CSAGGGGQPQHF. This sequence joins TRBV20-1 and TRBJ1-5; tentative D call: TRBD1 (5 bases). CDR3 size: 12 residues. Deletions cut 6 bases from V and 6 bases from J, with 12 bases between. Germline lookup yields CDR1 DFQATT and CDR2 SNEGSKA (reference sequence).

The V and J genes are TRBV4-3 and TRBJ1-2; 7 bases fit TRBD1. Losses at the gene ends were 1 base for V and 4 bases for J; bases not matched to a gene: 9. Germline CDR1 reads LGHNA; CDR2 reads YSLEER. The CDR3 is made up of 16 amino acids. This CDR3 reads CASSQGRDSRGYGYTF. Here the CDR3 DNA reads TGCGCCAGCAGCCAAGGAAGGGACAGTCGGGGCTATGGCTACACCTTC.